These 7 T cell receptor beta chains share one sample of origin, sequenced in a study of blood T cell repertoires in COVID-19. This table comes from immunoSEQ multiplex PCR, and its TCRdb copy is limited to in-frame clones, with some not included. The table records about 490,000 clones, approximately 85% of them present only once. Sequenced sample: peripheral blood. These receptors came from a human donor in a cohort sampled during active COVID-19.

V gene TRBV9 combines with J gene TRBJ2-3, with TRBD2 identical over 7 bases. Unmatched junction bases numbered 10, after V lost 4 bases and J lost 2 bases. The CDR3 runs 16 residues. Germline-derived CDR1 and CDR2 are SGDLS and YYNGEE. This chain's CDR3 is CASSPRAGWSTDTQYF. CDR3 sequence (DNA): TGTGCCAGCAGCCCTAGAGCGGGGTGGTCCACAGATACGCAGTATTTT.

The J gene is TRBJ2-7, the V gene TRBV28; 9 nucleotides match TRBD2. Germline CDR1 MDHEN, CDR2 SYDVKM. V was pared by 2 bases and J by 6 bases, with 5 bases of the junction left unmatched. This CDR3 spans 14 amino acids. For the CDR3, the DNA is TGTGCCAGCAGTTTAGTAGCGGGAGACCTCGAGCAGTACTTC. Amino acids: CASSLVAGDLEQYF.

This sequence joins TRBV7-3 and TRBJ2-7; the D gene is possibly TRBD1 (6 bases). Germline CDR1 reads SGHTA; CDR2 reads FQGTGA. The V end lost 5 bases, the J end lost 7 bases, and 15 bases lay between the germline ends. The length of the CDR3 is 13 residues. In nucleotides, the CDR3 is TGTGCCAGCAGCCTGACAGGACCGATAGAGCAGTACTTC. This sequence encodes CASSLTGPIEQYF.

J is TRBJ1-1 and V is TRBV9, with 7 bases identical to TRBD1. The CDR3 runs 15 residues. The J segment lost 0 bases and the V segment lost 4 bases, leaving 6 bases of the junction unmatched. Germline lookup yields CDR1 SGDLS and CDR2 YYNGEE. Here the CDR3 DNA reads TGTGCCAGCAGCCAAAAACAGGGGATGAACACTGAAGCTTTCTTT. It encodes CASSQKQGMNTEAFF. The full variable domain, its missing parts supplied by reference TRBV9 and TRBJ1-1, is DSGVTQTPKHLITATGQRVTLRCSPRSGDLSVYWYQQSLDQGLQFLIQYYNGEERAKGNILERFSAQQFPDLHSELNLSSLELGDSALYFCASSQKQGMNTEAFFGQGTRLTVV.

This clone was found once. CDR3 amino acids: CASNKGAIQEKLFF. CDR3 DNA sequence: TGTGCCAGCAACAAGGGGGCGATTCAGGAAAAACTGTTTTTT. This rearrangement joins TRBV2 to TRBJ1-4; 7 bases line up with TRBD1. The V segment lost 7 bases and the J segment 8 bases; nucleotides outside the gene matches: 10. The V gene's germline CDR1 is SNHLY and CDR2 FYNNEI. CDR3 length equals 14 residues.

The V call is TRBV15, the J call TRBJ1-5, with a possible D match to TRBD1 (6 bases). Germline V CDR1 and CDR2: LNHNV, YYDKDF (reference sequence). The CDR3 covers 16 residues. The V end lost 4 bases, the J end lost 3 bases, and 16 bases lay between the germline ends. For the CDR3, the DNA is TGTGCCACCAGCATAACTGGGGGCAGGGTCAATCAGCCCCAGCATTTT. It codes for CATSITGGRVNQPQHF. Looking up the rest from reference TRBV15 and TRBJ1-5 gives the full variable domain: DAMVIQNPRYQVTQFGKPVTLSCSQTLNHNVMYWYQQKSSQAPKLLFHYYDKDFNNEADTPDNFQSRRPNTSFCFLDIRSPGLGDTAMYLCATSITGGRVNQPQHFGDGTRLSIL.

V gene TRBV20-1 combines with J gene TRBJ1-1; perhaps TRBD1 as D (6 bases). V was shortened by 7 bases and J by 8 bases, with 11 bases between the two germline ends. The CDR3 sequence is 10 residues long. CDR1 and CDR2 (germline): DFQATT, SNEGSKA (reference sequence). CDR3 sequence reads: CSVRGQEAFF. CDR3 sequence (DNA): TGCAGTGTTCGGGGACAAGAAGCTTTCTTT.